This T cell receptor (beta chain) originates from a study of T cells after yellow fever vaccination. Trimming removed 1 base from V and 5 bases from J, with 14 bases in between. CDR1 is LGHNA, CDR2 YNFKEQ, per germline. This CDR3 contains 16 residues. This clonotype was counted ten times or more. Via MiXCR, TCRdb re-called the 5' RACE reads, giving one row per CDR3 protein. Found here are about 220,000 distinct CDR3 sequences, approximately 3% of them singletons; the top ten hold about 3%. This sample comprised CD4+ T cells sorted from PBMCs, obtained 10 days after the yellow fever booster vaccination. The chain combines TRBV4-2 with TRBJ1-4, with TRBD1 as a possible D gene (6 bases). The TCR comes from a man aged 18-30 years who received the YFV17D yellow fever vaccine. In nucleotides, the CDR3 is TGTGCCAGCAGCCAAGGAGTGGAAAGGGGGAATGAAAAACTGTTTTTT. Translating gives CASSQGVERGNEKLFF.